These 25 T cell receptor beta chains originate from one sample sequenced in a study of spatial heterogeneity in lung cancer. Time point of the sample: sample taken at primary tumor resection. Sequencing was performed on whole RNA extracted from tumor and nontumor lung tissue, or from frozen PBMC, and the material was left unsorted. TCRdb processed the 5' RACE reads anew with MiXCR; each CDR3 protein has one entry. The sample shows approximately 52,000 distinct CDR3 sequences, over 5.5% of them seen only once. Sequenced here: PBMCs, sampled at surgery. These receptor sequences come from a female donor with early-stage non-small cell lung cancer.

At least ten counts were recorded for this clonotype. CDR3 nucleotide sequence: TGCGCCAGCGGCACCCTAGGAAACACTGAAGCTTTCTTT. Its translation: CASGTLGNTEAFF. V and J are TRBV5-1 and TRBJ1-1, with no clear D. V shed 7 bases and J shed 2 bases, with 12 bases lying between them. Germline CDR1 and CDR2: SGHRS and YFSETQ. The CDR3 loop spans 13 amino acids.

This clonotype came up many times. The chain has TRBV7-8 and TRBJ1-5, with no clear D. CDR3 length: 14 residues. Germline values: CDR1 SGHVS, CDR2 FQNEAQ. Between the trimmed V and J ends, which lost 1 base and 6 bases, there was a span of 10 bases. The CDR3 DNA is TGTGCCAGCAGCTTAGATAGGGATGGTCAGCCCCAGCATTTT. This sequence encodes CASSLDRDGQPQHF.

This clonotype showed up many times. CDR3 residues: CASSIFTHTGELFF. The CDR3 bases are TGTGCCAGCAGCATTTTTACTCACACCGGGGAGCTGTTTTTT. The chain has TRBV7-9 and TRBJ2-2; D ambiguous. Germline V lookup: CDR1 SEHNR, CDR2 FQNEAQ (reference sequence). The CDR3 totals 14 residues. The V and J ends lost 5 bases and 3 bases respectively, with 10 bases between them.

This clonotype was seen many times. This chain connects TRBV28 to TRBJ2-1; the match to TRBD2 covers 10 bases. Germline CDR1 MDHEN, CDR2 SYDVKM. The V segment lost 5 bases and the J segment 7 bases; nucleotides outside the gene matches: 8. The CDR3 is 15 residues long. The CDR3 here is CASSRISGGRNEQFF. The CDR3 nucleotides read TGTGCCAGCAGTCGAATTAGCGGGGGGCGAAATGAGCAGTTCTTC.

This clonotype was counted between two and nine times. V and J are TRBV7-8 and TRBJ1-6; 10 nucleotides align to TRBD1. Per the germline V gene, CDR1 is SGHVS and CDR2 is FQNEAQ. J was trimmed by 16 bases and V by 5 bases; bases with no gene match: 11. The CDR3 totals 14 residues. The CDR3 loop is CASSPRDRGQLLHF. CDR3 nucleotides: TGTGCCAGCAGCCCACGGGACAGGGGCCAACTTCTCCACTTT.

Ten or more counts support this clonotype. The gene calls are TRBV9 and TRBJ1-2, with a possible D match to TRBD1 (6 bases). Germline V gene data show CDR1 as SGDLS and CDR2 as YYNGEE. The CDR3 extends over 15 amino acids. Trimming left V 4 bases short and J 0 bases short, with 13 bases between. The CDR3 bases are TGTGCCAGCAGCCCCGGGACAAGAGCTAACTATGGCTACACCTTC. Translating it yields CASSPGTRANYGYTF. Full variable domain (outside the CDR3, taken from reference TRBV9 and TRBJ1-2): DSGVTQTPKHLITATGQRVTLRCSPRSGDLSVYWYQQSLDQGLQFLIQYYNGEERAKGNILERFSAQQFPDLHSELNLSSLELGDSALYFCASSPGTRANYGYTFGSGTRLTVV.

This clonotype came up many times. The chain combines TRBV5-1 with TRBJ2-1, with 7 bases that match TRBD2. This CDR3 has 17 residues. Trimming removed 7 bases from V and 8 bases from J; junction bases left unmatched: 21. Germline-derived CDR1 and CDR2 are SGHRS and YFSETQ. Written as DNA, the CDR3 is TGCGCCAGCCGCCACCCCGGAGGAGTGGTTGGGGGGGATGAGCAGTTCTTC. This sequence encodes CASRHPGGVVGGDEQFF.

The genes are TRBV27 and TRBJ1-6; no clear D gene. The V gene's germline CDR1 is MNHEY and CDR2 SMNVEV (reference sequence). CDR3 length: 13 amino acids. V was clipped by 8 bases and J by 0 bases, with 5 bases between them. CDR3 loop: CASASSYNSPLHF. The CDR3 DNA follows: TGTGCCAGCGCGAGCTCCTATAATTCACCCCTCCACTTT.

This clonotype was seen many times. The V gene is TRBV7-9, the J gene TRBJ2-5, with D possibly TRBD1 on 5 matching bases. CDR1 SEHNR and CDR2 FQNEAQ come from the germline V gene (reference sequence). V was pared by 6 bases and J by 5 bases, with 13 bases between. This CDR3 is 13 amino acids long. The CDR3, as DNA: TGTGCCAGCAGACGGACAAGTTTGGAGACCCAGTACTTC. Translation: CASRRTSLETQYF.

The chain recombines TRBV28 with TRBJ2-1; 10 nucleotides agree with TRBD2. There are 15 residues in the CDR3. Trimming cost V 6 bases and J 7 bases; bases outside gene matches: 9. In germline, CDR1 is MDHEN, CDR2 SYDVKM. The CDR3 coding sequence is TGTGCCAGCAGCCAGAGCGGGGGGGCCTGGAATGAGCAGTTCTTC. Encoded protein: CASSQSGGAWNEQFF.

In this sample, this clonotype turned up a few times. The chain links TRBV7-2 to TRBJ1-1; tentative D call: TRBD1 (5 bases). Trimming cost V 3 bases and J 1 base, with 12 bases left between them. CDR1 and CDR2 (germline): SGHTA, FQGNSA. The CDR3 extends over 15 amino acids. The CDR3 region is CASSLVWGQNTEAFF. The CDR3 DNA is TGTGCCAGCAGCTTGGTTTGGGGCCAGAACACTGAAGCTTTCTTT.

At least ten counts were recorded for this clonotype. This rearrangement joins TRBV6-1 to TRBJ1-5; D gene uncertain. Deletions cut 7 bases from V and 6 bases from J, with 13 bases between. The CDR3 is 13 residues long. Germline V gene sequence: CDR1 MNHNS, CDR2 SASEGT. The CDR3 DNA is TGTGCCAGCACGGTGAGGGTGAGTCAGCCCCAGCATTTT. Translated, it gives CASTVRVSQPQHF.

A few counts support this clonotype. The J gene is TRBJ2-7, the V gene TRBV7-6, with D possibly called TRBD1 or TRBD2 (5 bases each). The CDR3 runs 14 residues. Trimming left V 4 bases short and J 0 bases short, with 10 bases between. Germline loops: CDR1 SGHVS, CDR2 FNYEAQ. The CDR3 reads CASSSGRSSYEQYF. The CDR3 region has the DNA TGTGCCAGCAGCTCGGGACGGAGCTCCTACGAGCAGTACTTC.

This clonotype was recorded many times. The chain employs TRBV20-1 and TRBJ1-2, with TRBD1 identical over 8 bases. The CDR3 spans 12 residues. The V and J ends lost 5 bases and 2 bases, in that order; junction bases with no gene match: 1. In germline, CDR1 is DFQATT, CDR2 SNEGSKA (reference sequence). The CDR3, as DNA: TGCAGTGCTGGGGACAGGAACTATGGCTACACCTTC. This gives the protein CSAGDRNYGYTF.

This clonotype was counted ten times or more. The chain couples TRBV20-1 to TRBJ1-2, with TRBD1 matching 8 bases. Germline CDR1 is DFQATT and CDR2 is SNEGSKA (reference sequence). The CDR3 contains 16 residues. V trimming: 2 bases; J trimming: 6 bases; junction bases outside the gene matches: 14. In nucleotides, the CDR3 is TGCAGTGCTAGATCATGGACAGGGAAACGAGGGGATGGCTACACCTTC. This codes for CSARSWTGKRGDGYTF.

This clonotype was counted many times. The chain recombines TRBV5-1 with TRBJ2-7; 9 bases fit TRBD1. The CDR3 contains 15 residues. Germline V lookup: CDR1 SGHRS, CDR2 YFSETQ. With 4 bases clipped from V and 4 bases from J, the junction kept 9 bases outside the gene matches. The CDR3 sequence: CASSPVGQGAYEQYF. DNA of the CDR3: TGCGCCAGCAGCCCCGTGGGACAGGGAGCTTACGAGCAGTACTTC.

The gene calls are TRBV3-1 and TRBJ2-1; 7 nucleotides match TRBD2. Germline V lookup: CDR1 LGHDT, CDR2 YNNKEL (reference sequence). Trimming at V came to 1 base and at J to 6 bases, leaving 12 bases not matched to a gene. The CDR3 runs 17 residues. CDR3 bases: TGTGCCAGCAGCCAAGGAGGAGGACTAGTCGGGGGCAATGAGCAGTTCTTC. Amino acid sequence: CASSQGGGLVGGNEQFF.

The table lists this clonotype with many counts. The gene calls are TRBV5-6 and TRBJ2-5, with D perhaps matching TRBD1 (5 bases). Germline V lookup: CDR1 SGHDT, CDR2 YYEEEE. Trimming shortened V by 6 bases and J by 1 base, and 16 bases separated the two germline ends. CDR3 length: 15 amino acids. The CDR3 nucleotides are TGTGCCAGCAACACTTTGAACAGGCCCCAAGAGACCCAGTACTTC. Protein sequence: CASNTLNRPQETQYF.

This rearrangement joins TRBV6-2 or TRBV6-3 to TRBJ2-3, with 7 bases aligning to TRBD1. J gave up 4 bases and V 5 bases, and 18 bases lay outside the gene matches. CDR1 and CDR2 from the germline V gene are MNHEY and SVGEGT. This CDR3 is built from 18 residues. DNA for the CDR3: TGTGCCAGCAGTCCCGGGACAGAGACGGTGGGTACGGCAGATACGCAGTATTTT. Protein product: CASSPGTETVGTADTQYF.

In this sample, this clonotype turned up many times. J is TRBJ1-2 and V is TRBV11-2; 7 nucleotides match TRBD1. CDR1 is SGHAT and CDR2 is FQNNGV in the germline V gene. The CDR3 is 15 residues long. The J segment lost 2 bases and the V segment lost 2 bases, leaving 5 bases of the junction unmatched. CDR3 in DNA: TGTGCCAGCAGCTTAAACGGACAGGCCAACTATGGCTACACCTTC. It is translated as CASSLNGQANYGYTF.

This clonotype was counted many times. The chain joins TRBV12-3 or TRBV12-4 to TRBJ2-7, with D perhaps TRBD1 (5 bases). V lost 2 bases and J lost 3, with 17 bases in between. The CDR3 covers 16 residues. CDR3 sequence reads: CASSLIRDSRIYEQYF. DNA for the CDR3: TGTGCCAGCAGTTTAATCCGAGACAGCAGAATCTACGAGCAGTACTTC.

This clonotype was picked up many times. CDR3 protein: CASSSPFGGLNEQFF. The CDR3 DNA is TGTGCCAGCAGCTCTCCTTTCGGGGGGCTAAATGAGCAGTTCTTC. The chain combines TRBV11-3 with TRBJ2-1; D might be TRBD2 (7 bases). In germline, CDR1 is SGHNT, CDR2 YENEEA. CDR3 length: 15 amino acids. V gave up 4 bases and J gave up 7 bases, with 17 bases separating them.

In this sample, this clonotype turned up a few times. This chain joins TRBV4-2 and TRBJ2-3; TRBD2 agrees at 9 bases. J lost 1 base, V lost 10 bases, and 6 bases had no gene match. The germline V gene encodes CDR1 LGHNA and CDR2 YNFKEQ. This CDR3 has 14 residues. CDR3 nucleotides: TGTGCCACGGCGCCTAGCGGGGGCACAGATACGCAGTATTTT. This encodes CATAPSGGTDTQYF.

This clonotype was counted a few times. The chain carries TRBV13 and TRBJ2-7, with TRBD1 matching 11 bases. This CDR3 contains 14 residues. V lost 5 bases and J lost 2; bases outside the gene matches: 2. Germline assignment: CDR1 PRHDT and CDR2 FYEKMQ (reference sequence). The CDR3 sequence is CASSLGQGAYEQYF. The CDR3 coding sequence is TGTGCCAGCAGCCTGGGACAGGGGGCCTACGAGCAGTACTTC.

This rearrangement joins TRBV7-9 to TRBJ2-1, with 7 bases matching TRBD2. Unmatched junction bases numbered 3, after V lost 3 bases and J lost 7 bases. CDR3 length: 13 amino acids. Germline V CDR1 and CDR2: SEHNR, FQNEAQ (reference sequence). CDR3 loop: CASSLPLANEQFF. In nucleotides, the CDR3 is TGTGCCAGCAGCTTGCCACTAGCGAATGAGCAGTTCTTC.